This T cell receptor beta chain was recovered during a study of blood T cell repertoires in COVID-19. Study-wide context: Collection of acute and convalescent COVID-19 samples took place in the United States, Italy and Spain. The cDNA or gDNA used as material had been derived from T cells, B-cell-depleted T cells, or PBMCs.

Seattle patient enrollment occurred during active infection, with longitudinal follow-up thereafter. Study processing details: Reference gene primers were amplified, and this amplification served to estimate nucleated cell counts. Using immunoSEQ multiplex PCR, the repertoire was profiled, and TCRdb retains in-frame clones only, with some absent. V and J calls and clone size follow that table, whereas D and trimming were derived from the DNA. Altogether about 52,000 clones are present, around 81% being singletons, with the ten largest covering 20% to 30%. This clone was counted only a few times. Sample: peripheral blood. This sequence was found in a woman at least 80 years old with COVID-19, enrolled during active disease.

CDR3 protein: CASSPGLAGVFEQYF. DNA for the CDR3: TGCGCCAGCAGCCCGGGACTAGCGGGAGTTTTCGAGCAGTACTTC. This rearrangement joins TRBV4-1 to TRBJ2-7; 14 nucleotides align to TRBD2. The V segment lost 4 bases and the J segment 6 bases; nucleotides outside the gene matches: 5. The CDR3 runs 15 residues. Per the germline V gene, CDR1 is MGHRA and CDR2 is YSYEKL.